This T cell receptor beta chain was captured in a study of CD4 and CD8 cells across lung adenocarcinoma regions. TCRdb re-called the PCR reads with MiXCR, one entry per CDR3 protein. The data show some 3,800 distinct CDR3 sequences, with about 65% seen just once and 15% to 20% held by the top ten. Samples came from patients with localized non-small cell lung adenocarcinoma. Losses at the gene ends were 5 bases for V and 7 bases for J; bases not matched to a gene: 18. The CDR3 spans 17 residues. Germline V CDR1 and CDR2: MNHNS, SASEGT. The sample consisted of CD8+ T cells from the margin of a lung tumor. The chain combines TRBV6-1 with TRBJ2-5, with 8 bases identical to TRBD2. The receptor's source is a female donor with lung adenocarcinoma. The CD4 and CD8 labels of this study may be unreliable. This CDR3 reads CASSPPGTRGEVRTQYF. CDR3 nucleotides: TGTGCCAGCAGTCCGCCTGGGACTAGGGGGGAGGTCAGGACCCAGTACTTC.